The clone carrying this T cell receptor (beta chain) has a handful of counts. Its antigen remains unidentified. These data originate in a study of T cells in Graves' hyperthyroidism and ophthalmopathy. The V end lost 5 bases, the J end lost 1 base, and 11 bases lay between the germline ends. Germline assignment: CDR1 MNHEY and CDR2 SMNVEV (reference sequence). This CDR3 comprises 15 residues. The study included ophthalmopathy patients with Clinical Activity Score at least 3, NOSPECS grade at least 4 and duration under 3 months. Uncontrolled infection, other autoimmune disease, pregnancy or lactation excluded patients. From RNA transcripts, TCR beta CDR3 regions were amplified. The TCR CDR3 was amplified in a first-round RT-PCR using the HTBI primer set. From the multiplex PCR reads, TCRdb called clonotypes with MiXCR, one entry per CDR3 protein. Of approximately 610,000 distinct CDR3 sequences listed, 14% to 15% are singletons.

Whole-study results and caveats: Before onset, ophthalmopathy was predicted by the model a median roughly 6.4 months earlier. A model of 13 V-J pairs discriminated ophthalmopathy from stable hyperthyroidism.

The clonotype was recovered from a woman between 40 and 55 years old with Graves' ophthalmopathy. The specimen sequenced was blood. The V and J genes are TRBV27 and TRBJ2-2; D possibly corresponds to TRBD1 (6 bases). CDR3: CASSLETGNTGELFF. The CDR3 DNA is TGTGCCAGCAGTCTAGAGACAGGGAACACCGGGGAGCTGTTTTTT.